A selection of T cell receptor beta chains follows, all from one sample in a study of blood T cell repertoires in COVID-19. The table came from immunoSEQ multiplex PCR; TCRdb's copy has only in-frame clones and leaves some out. Counted here are 140,000 to 150,000 clones, 85% to 90% occurring once; the ten biggest clones make up approximately 3%. The sequenced material came from peripheral blood. The receptors were gathered from an older woman with active COVID-19. Both conserved end residues are part of each CDR3. The D gene is left open where the match is weak. The size entry is marked missing in some rows and otherwise reads once, few, many or a size class.

j_call | v_call | d_call | clone_size | cdr3_nt | cdr3_aa
TRBJ1-4 | TRBV15 | - | - | TGTGCCACCAGCAGGGAGAAGACCGTGAGCGAAAAACTGTTTTTT | CATSREKTVSEKLFF
TRBJ1-4 | TRBV4-2 | - | - | TGTGCCAGCAGCCCATTGACAGGAAATAATGAAAAACTGTTTTTT | CASSPLTGNNEKLFF
TRBJ2-7 | TRBV14 | TRBD1 | - | TGTGCCAGCAGCGACCGGGACAGGGCTAGCTCCTACGAGCAGTACTTC | CASSDRDRASSYEQYF
TRBJ2-5 | TRBV24-1 | TRBD2 | - | TGTGCCACCAGTGATACCTCCGGGACTAGCGGGAGAAGAGAGACCCAGTACTTC | CATSDTSGTSGRRETQYF
TRBJ2-2 | TRBV28 | TRBD1 | - | TGTGCCAGCAGTTTACTCCGACAGGGTGGAAGCACCGGGGAGCTGTTTTTT | CASSLLRQGGSTGELFF
TRBJ2-1 | TRBV6-4 | TRBD1 | once | TGTGCCAGCAGTGTTGGGACAGGGGTACCCTACAATGAGCAGTTCTTC | CASSVGTGVPYNEQFF
TRBJ2-5 | TRBV28 | - | - | TGTGCCAGCAGTTCTTACTTACCGAGGGAGCTCCAAGAGACCCAGTACTTC | CASSSYLPRELQETQYF
TRBJ1-5 | TRBV7-9 | - | few | TGTGCCAGCAGCTTAGGCGATACGGCGGGCAATCAGCCCCAGCATTTT | CASSLGDTAGNQPQHF
TRBJ2-2 | TRBV5-1 | - | - | TGCGCCAGCAGCTTGGCCGTGAGTAGCGGAACCGGGGAGCTGTTTTTT | CASSLAVSSGTGELFF
TRBJ2-7 | TRBV5-1 | - | - | TGCGCCAGCAGTCCCTCCGAGGGAGGTTACGAGCAGTACTTC | CASSPSEGGYEQYF
TRBJ2-1 | TRBV9 | - | - | TGTGCCAGCAGCGTAAGAGAAGGAGGGCCATTATCAAGCTACAATGAGCAGTTCTTC | CASSVREGGPLSSYNEQFF
TRBJ2-3 | TRBV19 | - | - | TGTGCCAGTAGTTTCAGGGTCACAGATACGCAGTATTTT | CASSFRVTDTQYF
TRBJ2-5 | TRBV7-2 | TRBD2 | once | TGTGCCAGCAGCTCGACTAGCGGCCCCCGGGAGACCCAGTACTTC | CASSSTSGPRETQYF
TRBJ1-2 | TRBV19 | - | - | TGTGCCAGTAGCCCCAGGGGAGAAGGGGCAAACTATGGCTACACCTTC | CASSPRGEGANYGYTF
TRBJ1-1 | TRBV5-5 | - | - | TGTGCCAGCAGCTCGGGGGAGGGTTATTGGTCGGTGAACACTGAAGCTTTCTTT | CASSSGEGYWSVNTEAFF
TRBJ2-1 | TRBV24-1 | TRBD2 | - | TGTGCCACCAGTGATTTTCCCGCGGGAGGGAATGAGCAGTTCTTC | CATSDFPAGGNEQFF
TRBJ2-2 | TRBV7-3 | - | - | TGTGCCAGCACCGAAAGGAGCGGGGAGCTGTTTTTT | CASTERSGELFF
TRBJ2-5 | TRBV19 | TRBD2 | - | TGTGCCAGTAGGAGCGGGAGGGCCCTCGGAGAGACCCAGTACTTC | CASRSGRALGETQYF
TRBJ1-5 | TRBV7-2 | TRBD1 | - | TGTGCCAGCACCCCGGGGACAGGCCATCAGCCCCAGCATTTT | CASTPGTGHQPQHF
TRBJ2-1 | TRBV19 | TRBD2 | once | TGTGCCAGTAGTAGGACTAGCGGGTCCCCTTACAATGAGCAGTTCTTC | CASSRTSGSPYNEQFF
TRBJ2-5 | TRBV6-5 | TRBD2 | - | TGTGCCAGCAGGCTCGCCGAAAGGCTAGCGGGGGCCTGGCACTTC | CASRLAERLAGAWHF
TRBJ2-2 | TRBV5-1 | - | - | TGCGCCAGCAGCATGGTCCCAACAGATGGCAGCGGGGAGCTGTTTTTT | CASSMVPTDGSGELFF
TRBJ2-7 | TRBV19 | TRBD2 | - | TGTGCCAGTAGTATGGAACTAGCGGGAGTTTATAGGCAGTACTTC | CASSMELAGVYRQYF
TRBJ2-7 | TRBV6-5 | - | - | TGTGCCAGCAGGAACCTAGATCAGCAGTACTTC | CASRNLDQQYF
TRBJ1-4 | TRBV27 | - | medium-sized | TGTGCCAGTGGTGACAGGCAGAGGGAAAAACTGTTTTTT | CASGDRQREKLFF
TRBJ2-2 | TRBV18 | - | - | TGTGCCAGCTCACCCCGACAGACCATCACCGGGGAGCTGTTTTTT | CASSPRQTITGELFF
TRBJ2-7 | TRBV3-1/TRBV3-2 | - | once | TGTGCCAGCAGCCGAAAACCCCAGGGAATGGGGTACGAGCAGTACTTC | CASSRKPQGMGYEQYF
TRBJ2-7 | TRBV7-2 | TRBD1 | - | TGTGCCAGCAGCCGGACAGGGGGAGTGTTTGCGTACGAGCAGTACTTC | CASSRTGGVFAYEQYF
TRBJ1-5 | TRBV5-1 | TRBD1 | - | TGCGCCAGCAGCAGGACAGGGGGCAATCAGCCCCAGCATTTT | CASSRTGGNQPQHF
TRBJ1-3 | TRBV7-8 | - | - | TGTGCCAGCAGCTTAGAGCGGGGCCAGGGGATTGCCAGGACTCTTAGGGGAAACACCATATATTTT | CASSLERGQGIARTLRGNTIYF
TRBJ2-1 | TRBV9 | - | - | TGTGCCAGCAGCCCACGTCCCTTTCCCCCAGGGAATGAGCAGTTCTTC | CASSPRPFPPGNEQFF
TRBJ2-3 | TRBV28 | TRBD2 | - | TGTGCCAGCAGTTCCCCATTCATGTCGGGACTAGCGTACACAGATACGCAGTATTTT | CASSSPFMSGLAYTDTQYF
TRBJ2-5 | TRBV6-2/TRBV6-3 | TRBD2 | - | TGTGCCAGCAGTGACGGCGGACTAGCGGGAGGGGTAGAGACCCAGTACTTC | CASSDGGLAGGVETQYF
TRBJ1-4 | TRBV28 | TRBD1 | once | TGTGCCAGCAGCAGCAGGGGGCCTTGGGAAAAACTGTTTTTT | CASSSRGPWEKLFF
TRBJ1-2 | TRBV12-3/TRBV12-4 | - | - | TGTGCCAGCAGTTTTAACTTGGACTATGGCTACACCTTC | CASSFNLDYGYTF
TRBJ2-7 | TRBV19 | - | - | TGTGCCAGTAGTGGGACATGGGGCTCCTACGAGCAGTACTTC | CASSGTWGSYEQYF
TRBJ1-1 | TRBV15 | TRBD1 | - | TGTGCCACCAGCAGTGGGACAGTTATGAACACTGAAGCTTTCTTT | CATSSGTVMNTEAFF
TRBJ1-1 | TRBV28 | TRBD1 | once | TGTGCCAGCAGTTCTTGGGACAGGAAAAGCCCTGAAGCTTTCTTT | CASSSWDRKSPEAFF